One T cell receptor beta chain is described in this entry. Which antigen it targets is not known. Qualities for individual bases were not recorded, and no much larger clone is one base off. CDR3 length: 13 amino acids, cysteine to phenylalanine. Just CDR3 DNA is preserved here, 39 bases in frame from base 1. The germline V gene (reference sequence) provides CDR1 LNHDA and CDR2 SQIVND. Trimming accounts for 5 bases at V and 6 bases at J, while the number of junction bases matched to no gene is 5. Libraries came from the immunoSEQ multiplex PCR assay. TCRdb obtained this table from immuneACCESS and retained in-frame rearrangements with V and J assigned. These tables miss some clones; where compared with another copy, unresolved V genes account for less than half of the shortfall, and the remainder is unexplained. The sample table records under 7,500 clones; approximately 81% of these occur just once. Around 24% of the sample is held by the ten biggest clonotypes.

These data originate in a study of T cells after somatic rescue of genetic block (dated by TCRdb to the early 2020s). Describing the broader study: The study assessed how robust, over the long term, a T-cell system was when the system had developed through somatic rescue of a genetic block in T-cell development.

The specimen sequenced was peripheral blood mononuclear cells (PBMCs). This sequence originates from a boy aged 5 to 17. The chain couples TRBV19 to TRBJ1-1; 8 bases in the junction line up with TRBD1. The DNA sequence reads TGTGCCAGTAGTCAAGACAGGGGCGCTGAAGCTTTCTTT. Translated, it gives CASSQDRGAEAFF.